Sequencing of this TCR beta chain was carried out in a study of PD-1 blockade in mismatch repair-deficient tumors. In the study overall: All were previously treated, progressing patients with 12 mismatch repair-deficient cancer types.

With respect to this clone: Its antigen is unknown.

V was trimmed by 1 base and J by 2 bases, leaving 12 bases between them. Looked up from germline, CDR1 is LGHNA and CDR2 is YSLEER. The CDR3 spans 15 residues. General study findings and limits: Tumor-resident clones, often absent from pretreatment blood, expanded after pembrolizumab and then contracted.

Using immunoSEQ multiplex PCR, the repertoire was profiled, and TCRdb retains in-frame clones only, with some absent. Here the sample spans about 120,000 clones, approximately 91% being singletons. Here the sequenced sample was peripheral blood, taken 72 weeks after starting pembrolizumab. The chain is built from TRBV4-3 and TRBJ2-7; tentative D call: TRBD1 (6 bases). This TCR came from an adult with mismatch repair-deficient cancer. The CDR3 nucleotides read TGCGCCAGCAGCCAAGGTCGGGACATAGCCTACGAGCAGTACTTC. Translated, it gives CASSQGRDIAYEQYF.